This T cell receptor (beta chain) is drawn from a study of OX40 agonist ivuxolimab in advanced cancers. Trimming took 5 bases from V and 9 from J; bases not matched to a gene: 8. There are 14 residues in the CDR3. Germline CDR1 reads ENHRY; CDR2 reads SYGVKD. Produced via immunoSEQ multiplex PCR; TCRdb's table is partial and in-frame only. The sample contains approximately 98,000 clones, approximately 80% of which appear only once. The receptor was isolated from an adult with an advanced solid tumor such as melanoma, head and neck, liver or kidney cancer. The chain couples TRBV10-3 to TRBJ2-1, with 9 bases that match TRBD2. The sample consisted of CD4+ or CD8+ T cells sorted from blood, taken in a trial of the OX40 agonist ivuxolimab. Here the CDR3 DNA reads TGTGCCATCAGTCTTCGACTAGCGGATGGTGAGCAGTTCTTC. This gives the protein CAISLRLADGEQFF.